These 9 T cell receptor beta chains came from one sample sequenced in a study of blood T cell repertoires in COVID-19. TCRdb's table, derived via immunoSEQ multiplex PCR, lists solely in-frame clones and lacks some. The sample has around 230,000 clones, roughly 85% seen once. The sequencing input was peripheral blood. Receptor source: a man younger than 40 who had recovered from COVID-19.

The chain couples TRBV5-6 to TRBJ1-2, with D possibly TRBD1 on 6 matching bases. V was clipped by 2 bases and J by 4 bases, with 9 bases between them. The CDR3 is 13 residues long. Per the germline V gene, CDR1 is SGHDT and CDR2 is YYEEEE. CDR3 in DNA: TGTGCCAGCAGCTTAGGACAGCCCTATGGCTACACCTTC. This gives the protein CASSLGQPYGYTF.

V gene TRBV3-1 (or the pseudogene TRBV3-2) combines with J gene TRBJ2-7, with D maybe TRBD1 (6 bases). Germline V gene lookup returns CDR1 LGHDT and CDR2 YNNKEL (reference sequence). The V end lost 4 bases, the J end lost 2 bases, and 9 bases lay between the germline ends. This CDR3 has 13 amino acids. This CDR3 reads CASSRNRAYEQYF. The DNA for the CDR3 is TGTGCCAGCAGCCGAAACAGGGCCTACGAGCAGTACTTC.

This chain links TRBV5-6 with TRBJ1-2; 9 nucleotides match TRBD1. The CDR3 loop spans 14 amino acids. V was clipped by 5 bases and J by 7 bases; unmatched bases: 9. Germline CDR1 reads SGHDT; CDR2 reads YYEEEE. CDR3 in amino acids: CASSAGTGIGGYTF. In nucleotides, the CDR3 is TGTGCCAGCAGTGCCGGGACAGGGATCGGTGGCTACACCTTC.

The rearrangement links TRBV4-1 to TRBJ1-1; 9 bases are shared with TRBD1. This CDR3 has 15 residues. Germline assignment: CDR1 MGHRA and CDR2 YSYEKL. Losses at the gene ends were 1 base for V and 5 bases for J; bases not matched to a gene: 5. The CDR3 spells CASSQGPTGGTEAFF. CDR3 DNA: TGCGCCAGCAGCCAAGGTCCGACAGGGGGGACTGAAGCTTTCTTT.

This rearrangement joins TRBV7-2 to TRBJ2-1, with D perhaps TRBD2 (5 bases). V lost 5 bases to trimming and J lost 1 base, with 12 bases between them. There are 15 residues in the CDR3. Germline V lookup: CDR1 SGHTA, CDR2 FQGNSA. CDR3 coding DNA: TGTGCCAGCAGCGTCGGGCTAGCATCCTACAATGAGCAGTTCTTC. Translated: CASSVGLASYNEQFF.

Only one count was recorded for this clone. The gene calls are TRBV11-3 and TRBJ2-7, with 7 positions matching TRBD1. The CDR3 spans 16 residues. The germline V gene has CDR1 SGHNT and CDR2 YENEEA. J gave up 0 bases and V 5 bases, and 10 bases lay outside the gene matches. CDR3 region: CASSLRDRWSSYEQYF. The CDR3, as DNA: TGTGCCAGCAGCCTACGGGACAGATGGAGCTCCTACGAGCAGTACTTC. The full variable domain, rest sourced from reference TRBV11-3 and TRBJ2-7, is EAGVVQSPRYKIIEKKQPVAFWCNPISGHNTLYWYLQNLGQGPELLIRYENEEAVDDSQLPKDRFSAERLKGVDSTLKIQPAELGDSAVYLCASSLRDRWSSYEQYFGPGTRLTVT.

On this clone itself: A read error may account for a junction end that differs from germline. This sequence joins TRBV7-2 and TRBJ2-7, with TRBD1 identical over 11 bases. Per germline, CDR1 SGHTA and CDR2 FQGNSA. This CDR3 spans 15 amino acids. This CDR3 reads CASSQRLGLDRGLRF. CDR3 DNA: TGTGCCAGCAGCCAAAGATTAGGGCTGGACAGGGGGCTGCGCTTC.

This sequence joins TRBV27 and TRBJ2-1; 9 bases line up with TRBD1. CDR3 length: 14 amino acids. The germline V gene has CDR1 MNHEY and CDR2 SMNVEV (reference sequence). The trim removed 6 bases at V and 10 bases at J, leaving 10 bases unmatched. The CDR3 loop is CASRPGQGPGEQFF. As DNA, the CDR3 is TGTGCCAGCAGGCCGGGACAGGGACCAGGCGAGCAGTTCTTC.

The gene calls are TRBV11-2 and TRBJ2-5; D is uncertain. Germline CDR1 SGHAT, CDR2 FQNNGV. The CDR3 consists of 12 residues. V lost 4 bases, J lost 5 bases, and 8 bases lay in between. The CDR3 is CASSSYVETQYF. CDR3 DNA sequence: TGTGCCAGCAGCTCCTACGTGGAGACCCAGTACTTC. The full variable domain, in which reference TRBV11-2 and TRBJ2-5 provide the parts outside the CDR3, is EAGVAQSPRYKIIEKRQSVAFWCNPISGHATLYWYQQILGQGPKLLIQFQNNGVVDDSQLPKDRFSAERLKGVDSTLKIQPAKLEDSAVYLCASSSYVETQYFGPGTRLLVL.